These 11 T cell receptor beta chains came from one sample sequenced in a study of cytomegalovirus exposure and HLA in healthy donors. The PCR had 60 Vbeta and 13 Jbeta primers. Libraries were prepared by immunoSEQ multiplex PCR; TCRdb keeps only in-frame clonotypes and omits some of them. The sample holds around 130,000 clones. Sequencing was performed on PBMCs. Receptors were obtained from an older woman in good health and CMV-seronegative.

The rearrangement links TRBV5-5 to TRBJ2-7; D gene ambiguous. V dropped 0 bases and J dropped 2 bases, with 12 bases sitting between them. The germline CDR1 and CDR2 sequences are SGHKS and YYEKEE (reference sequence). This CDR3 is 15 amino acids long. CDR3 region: CASSLGLIEAYEQYF. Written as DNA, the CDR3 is TGTGCCAGCAGCTTGGGACTGATTGAAGCCTACGAGCAGTACTTC.

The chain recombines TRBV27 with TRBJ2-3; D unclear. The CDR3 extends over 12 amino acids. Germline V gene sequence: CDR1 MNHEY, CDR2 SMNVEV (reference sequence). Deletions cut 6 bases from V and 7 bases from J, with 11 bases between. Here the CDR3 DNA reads TGTGCCAGCAGCCTTACTCAAAATACGCAGTATTTT. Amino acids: CASSLTQNTQYF.

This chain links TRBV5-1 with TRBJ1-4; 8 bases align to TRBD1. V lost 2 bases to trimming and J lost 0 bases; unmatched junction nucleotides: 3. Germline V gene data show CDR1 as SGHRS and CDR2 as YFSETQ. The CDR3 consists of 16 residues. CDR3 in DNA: TGCGCCAGCAGCTTCGGACAGGGAACAACTAATGAAAAACTGTTTTTT. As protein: CASSFGQGTTNEKLFF.

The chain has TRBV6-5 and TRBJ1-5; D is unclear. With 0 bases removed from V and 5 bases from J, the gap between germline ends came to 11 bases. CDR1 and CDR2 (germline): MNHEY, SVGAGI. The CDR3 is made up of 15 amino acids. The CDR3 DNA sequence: TGTGCCAGCAGTTACTCGATATCAGCGGATCAGCCCCAGCATTTT. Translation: CASSYSISADQPQHF.

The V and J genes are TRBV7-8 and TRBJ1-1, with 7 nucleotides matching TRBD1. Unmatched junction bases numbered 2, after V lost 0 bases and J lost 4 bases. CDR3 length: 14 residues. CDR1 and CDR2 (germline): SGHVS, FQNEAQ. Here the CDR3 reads CASSLASGGTEAFF. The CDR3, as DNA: TGTGCCAGCAGCTTAGCCTCAGGGGGCACTGAAGCTTTCTTT.

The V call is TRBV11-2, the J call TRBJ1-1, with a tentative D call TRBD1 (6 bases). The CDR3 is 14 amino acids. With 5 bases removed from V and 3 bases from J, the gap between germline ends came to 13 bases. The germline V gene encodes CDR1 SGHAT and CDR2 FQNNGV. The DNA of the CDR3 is TGTGCCAGCAGCGAATACGAGGGGGACACTGAAGCTTTCTTT. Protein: CASSEYEGDTEAFF.

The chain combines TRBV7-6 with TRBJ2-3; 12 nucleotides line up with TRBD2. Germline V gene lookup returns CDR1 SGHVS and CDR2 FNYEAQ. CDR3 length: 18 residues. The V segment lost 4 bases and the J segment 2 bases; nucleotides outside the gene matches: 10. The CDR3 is CASSSGLAGGRDTDTQYF. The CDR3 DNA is TGTGCCAGCAGCTCCGGGCTAGCGGGGGGGCGGGACACAGATACGCAGTATTTT.

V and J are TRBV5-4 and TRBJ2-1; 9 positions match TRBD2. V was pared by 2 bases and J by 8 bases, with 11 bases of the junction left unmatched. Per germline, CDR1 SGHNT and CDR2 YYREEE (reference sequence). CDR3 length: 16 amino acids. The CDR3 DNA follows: TGTGCCAGCAGCTTCTCGGGGGCAGCGGGGGGCCATGAGCAGTTCTTC. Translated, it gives CASSFSGAAGGHEQFF.

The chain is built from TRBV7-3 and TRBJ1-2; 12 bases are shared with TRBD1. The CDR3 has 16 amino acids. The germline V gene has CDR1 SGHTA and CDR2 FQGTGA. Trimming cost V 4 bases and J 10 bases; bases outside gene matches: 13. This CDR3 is CASSSVGDRGRLSYTF. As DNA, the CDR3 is TGTGCCAGCAGCTCGGTTGGGGACAGGGGGCGTTTATCCTACACCTTC. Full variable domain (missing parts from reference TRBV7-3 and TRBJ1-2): GAGVSQTPSNKVTEKGKYVELRCDPISGHTALYWYRQSLGQGPEFLIYFQGTGAADDSGLPNDRFFAVRPEGSVSTLKIQRTERGDSAVYLCASSSVGDRGRLSYTFGSGTRLTVV.

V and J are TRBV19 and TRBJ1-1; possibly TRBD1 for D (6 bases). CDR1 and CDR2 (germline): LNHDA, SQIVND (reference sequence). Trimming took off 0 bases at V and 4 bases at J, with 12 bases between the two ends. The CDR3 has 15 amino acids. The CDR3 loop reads CASSIEYRAGTEAFF. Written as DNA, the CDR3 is TGTGCCAGTAGTATAGAATACAGGGCAGGCACTGAAGCTTTCTTT.

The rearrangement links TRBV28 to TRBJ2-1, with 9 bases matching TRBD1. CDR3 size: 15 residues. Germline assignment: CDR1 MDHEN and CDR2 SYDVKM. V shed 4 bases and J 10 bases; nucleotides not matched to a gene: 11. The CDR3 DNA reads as TGTGCCAGCAGTTCGTCGGGACAGGGAAAATGGGAGCAGTTCTTC. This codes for CASSSSGQGKWEQFF.